These T cell receptor beta chains were read from a single sample in a study of shared clonotypes between healthy human individuals. Profiling relied on immunoSEQ multiplex PCR, and the TCRdb table lists in-frame clones only, not all of them. The repertoire holds 2 million to 2.5 million clones, with approximately 94% as singletons. The sample consisted of naive CD4+ T cells sorted from blood. These TCRs come from a man aged 18 to 30 in good health. Both conserved end residues are part of each CDR3.

14 TRBV7-2 CASTTVQLANEQFF
13 TRBV5-1 CASSLEGGYEQYF
15 TRBV28 CASSLRGQYLETQYF
17 TRBV6-1 CASSEAGGFFYNSPLHF
15 TRBV5-6 CASSLLGESTDTQYF
12 TRBV7-2 CASSLGSYGYTF
15 TRBV9 CASSTSAGGAYEQYF
15 TRBV5-1 CASSLLGSVQETQYF
15 TRBV30 CAGGFDLDSYNEQFF
16 TRBV10-3 CAISVLRGFATSEAFF
13 TRBV6-5 CASSPLLTDTQYF
12 TRBV19 CASTPGTGTLFF
12 TRBV11-2 CASSLPLGEAFF
18 TRBV4-3 CASSQEPGTSGRSQTQYF
17 TRBV25-1 CASSATPRGLVGEKLFF
19 TRBV28 CASSLQGRLLSSGANVLTF
15 TRBV5-1 CASSLAGSGIDTQYF
16 TRBV13 CASSLAPSHTGNTIYF
16 TRBV11-3 CASSSYPGPSTDTQYF
16 TRBV5-1 CASSLRTSGNINEQFF
12 TRBV5-6 CASSNGNQPQHF
15 TRBV5-1 CASSPPLGMNTEAFF
18 TRBV7-9 CASSLGFYAGGANEKLFF
13 TRBV10-3 CATRTGVYEKLFF
17 TRBV5-1 CASSLNPLDSSGNTIYF
15 TRBV28 CASSLSRLGANVLTF
14 TRBV10-3 CATYAGTNSYEQYF
10 TRBV20-1 CSARTDEAFF
14 TRBV25-1 CASSDGGPSEKLFF
17 TRBV4-1 CASSQEGTSGGLNEQFF
16 TRBV12-5 CASGKVAGGPEETQYF
16 TRBV6-6 CASSSRDNFHTGELFF
13 TRBV6-5 CASRAVGLDTQYF
13 TRBV4-3 CASSQEEGNVLTF
15 TRBV2 CASRAGQSTNEKLFF
17 TRBV4-3 CASSQRVSGINTGELFF
12 TRBV28 CASIGHSYEQYF
14 TRBV4-3 CASSQEPGEGKLFF
14 TRBV6-5 CASSYLGRETEAFF
13 TRBV7-2 CASSLWTVYGYTF
13 TRBV7-2 CASSTSGLYEQYF